Listed here is a single T cell receptor (beta chain). Its target antigen remains unknown. It has no much larger one-base neighbor in the sample; base qualities were not kept. The CDR3 numbers 13 residues from cysteine through phenylalanine. Only the CDR3 part of the read is kept: 39 bases, read in frame from the first base. V drops 3 bases and J drops 1 base, leaving 6 bases in between. For CDR1 and CDR2, the germline V gene lists ENHRY and SYGVKD. The sample is drawn from a study of T cell repertoires in cytomegalovirus infection (dated by TCRdb to between 2018 and 2021). In the study overall: Alongside well-studied HLA-B-restricted epitopes, the peptide stimulations were aimed at recently identified HLA-C-restricted CMV epitopes, whose presentation resists viral immunomodulation. Donor HLA type was relevant to the analysis, as public TCR beta signatures indicated carriage of CMV infection together with the matching HLA type.

Points the paper makes about the study in general: The ex vivo response was dominated by HLA-C-restricted CMV-specific TCR beta clonotypes, and the single most frequent clonotype in two of eight donors was supplied by these HLA-C-restricted clonotypes. Cumulative frequency of public TCR beta family members discriminated carriers of CMV infection plus the relevant HLA type in this cohort and an independent approximately 370-donor cohort.

The meaning of the sample's treatment or condition label: in vitro stimulation with specific CMV peptide epitopes to enrich CMV-specific T cells. Data came from an Illumina HiSeq 1500. The public sequencing data were trimmed at Q25 with fastp and processed into clonotypes with MiXCR by TCRdb, which kept only in-frame beta chains. Every CDR3 protein is listed once, alongside the most common genes and DNA of its rows. The sample profile shows 300,000 to 400,000 distinct CDR3 sequences; about 29% of them were found once. The biggest ten clones account for 15% to 20% of the sample. In this chain, TRBV10-3 is recombined with TRBJ1-1; there is no confident call for the D gene. Sequenced material: cultured PBMCs, taken from culture after CMV antigen stimulation. This TCR came from a human donor in good health (CMV status not recorded). Some clones in this sample may be carry-over from other donors' samples. The encoded CDR3 is CAISENKNTEAFF. At the DNA level, the sequence is TGTGCCATCAGTGAAAATAAGAACACTGAAGCTTTCTTT.